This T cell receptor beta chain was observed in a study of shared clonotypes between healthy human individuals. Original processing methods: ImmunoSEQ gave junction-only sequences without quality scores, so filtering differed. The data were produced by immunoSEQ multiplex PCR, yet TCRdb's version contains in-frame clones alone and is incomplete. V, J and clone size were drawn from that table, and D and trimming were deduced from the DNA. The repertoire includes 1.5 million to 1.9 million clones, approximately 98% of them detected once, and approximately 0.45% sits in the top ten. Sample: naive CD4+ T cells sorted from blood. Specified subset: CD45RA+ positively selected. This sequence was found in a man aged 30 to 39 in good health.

CDR3: CASSFSQGAISYEQYF. Written as DNA, the CDR3 is TGTGCCAGCAGCTTCTCACAGGGGGCGATATCCTACGAGCAGTACTTC. The chain employs TRBV5-4 and TRBJ2-7; 9 bases align to TRBD1. This CDR3 region has 16 residues. V lost 2 bases and J lost 1; bases outside the gene matches: 7. Germline V gene data show CDR1 as SGHNT and CDR2 as YYREEE (reference sequence).